Listed below are T cell receptor beta chains from one sample, sequenced in a study of T cell changes during pregnancy in multiple sclerosis. TCRdb's copy holds only in-frame clones and misses some; the assay was immunoSEQ multiplex PCR. The sample carries tens of thousands of clones, 91% recorded once. The input for sequencing was CD4+ T cells from peripheral blood mononuclear cells, taken in the third trimester of pregnancy. The receptors were sampled from a female donor in good health, enrolled as a control in a pregnancy study. CDR3s include the opening cysteine and the closing phenylalanine or tryptophan. A D gene is named only where the DNA matches it firmly. Rows give clone size only sometimes, using once, few, many, or a class for an expanded clone.

>-|TRBV7-2|TRBJ2-5|-
CASSLTTTRKTQYF
TGTGCCAGCAGCTTAACTACAACTCGGAAGACCCAGTACTTC
>TRBD1|TRBV10-3|TRBJ1-1|-
CAISEQGGTEAFF
TGTGCCATCAGTGAGCAGGGGGGCACTGAAGCTTTCTTT
>-|TRBV6-4|TRBJ2-3|-
CASSRTGFTDTQYF
TGTGCCAGCAGCCGAACAGGGTTCACAGATACGCAGTATTTT
>-|TRBV7-3|TRBJ2-2|-
CASSRIVNTGELFF
TGTGCCAGCAGCAGAATAGTGAACACCGGGGAGCTGTTTTTT
>-|TRBV4-1|TRBJ2-4|-
CASSQDRGAAKNIQYF
TGCGCCAGCAGCCAAGATCGGGGGGCCGCCAAAAACATTCAGTACTTC
>-|TRBV7-9|TRBJ2-7|-
CASSSPGRGSSYEQYF
TGTGCCAGCAGCAGCCCAGGTCGGGGAAGCTCCTACGAGCAGTACTTC
>-|TRBV5-1|TRBJ2-2|-
CASSLFEGRGTGELFF
TGCGCCAGCAGCTTGTTTGAGGGAAGGGGGACCGGGGAGCTGTTTTTT
>-|TRBV6-5|TRBJ2-2|-
CAIGTRSGELFF
TGTGCCATTGGGACTCGCAGCGGGGAGCTGTTTTTT
>-|TRBV4-2|TRBJ2-3|-
CASSQEGRSSTDTQYF
TGTGCCAGCAGCCAAGAGGGCCGGTCTAGCACAGATACGCAGTATTTT
>TRBD1|TRBV6-1|TRBJ1-5|-
CAGQGTSDNQPQHF
TGTGCCGGACAGGGCACGTCGGACAATCAGCCCCAGCATTTT
>-|TRBV11-2|TRBJ1-1|-
CASSLGQGKGAFF
TGTGCCAGCAGCTTAGGTCAGGGGAAAGGAGCTTTCTTT
>-|TRBV11-2|TRBJ1-1|-
CASSLDRGTEAFF
TGTGCCAGCAGCTTAGATAGGGGCACTGAAGCTTTCTTT
>-|TRBV19|TRBJ1-4|-
CASSRGPGEKLFF
TGTGCCAGTAGCAGGGGCCCGGGAGAAAAACTGTTTTTT
>-|TRBV5-6|TRBJ1-1|-
CASSPTWPGNTEAFF
TGTGCCAGCAGCCCTACGTGGCCGGGGAACACTGAAGCTTTCTTT
>-|TRBV5-1|TRBJ1-2|few
CASSLEEADRNYGYTF
TGCGCCAGCAGCTTGGAGGAGGCAGATAGAAACTATGGCTACACCTTC
>TRBD2|TRBV5-1|TRBJ2-2|-
CASSSVAGAGELFF
TGCGCCAGCAGCTCTGTAGCGGGCGCCGGGGAGCTGTTTTTT
>-|TRBV7-9|TRBJ2-3|-
CASSLGGLADTQYF
TGTGCCAGCAGCTTAGGAGGGCTAGCAGATACGCAGTATTTT
>-|TRBV7-9|TRBJ2-4|few
CASSLPQDRVVQYF
TGTGCCAGCAGCTTACCCCAAGACAGAGTGGTTCAGTACTTC
>-|TRBV7-8|TRBJ1-5|-
CASSLGGGDQPQHF
TGTGCCAGCAGCTTAGGCGGGGGCGATCAGCCCCAGCATTTT
>TRBD1|TRBV5-1|TRBJ1-2|-
CASSSGQSYGYTF
TGCGCCAGCAGCTCGGGACAGTCCTATGGCTACACCTTC
>TRBD2|TRBV13|TRBJ2-3|-
CASSFRGGAGTDTQYF
TGTGCCAGCAGCTTCCGCGGGGGGGCTGGGACAGATACGCAGTATTTT
>-|TRBV7-9|TRBJ1-1|-
CASSLAGARPEAFF
TGTGCCAGCAGCTTAGCAGGGGCACGGCCTGAAGCTTTCTTT
>-|TRBV7-2|TRBJ1-5|-
CASSSRAGGGQPQHF
TGTGCCAGCAGCTCTAGGGCGGGGGGGGGTCAGCCCCAGCATTTT
>TRBD1|TRBV28|TRBJ1-5|-
CASSMTDRDYQPQHF
TGTGCCAGCAGTATGACTGACAGGGACTATCAGCCCCAGCATTTT
>-|TRBV4-1|TRBJ1-4|-
CASSQEIGANEKLFF
TGCGCCAGCAGCCAAGAGATAGGGGCTAATGAAAAACTGTTTTTT
>-|TRBV5-4|TRBJ2-3|-
CASSWTMQDTQYF
TGTGCCAGCAGCTGGACAATGCAAGATACGCAGTATTTT